The 14 T cell receptor beta chains below were found in one sample sequenced in a study of blood T cell repertoires in COVID-19. Using immunoSEQ multiplex PCR, the repertoire was profiled, and TCRdb retains in-frame clones only, with some absent. The sample lists a few hundred thousand clones; about 88% were seen once. Sequenced input: PBMCs or T cells enriched from blood (not recorded which). Source of these receptors: a woman between 50 and 59 years old who had been exposed to COVID-19.

The gene calls are TRBV20-1 and TRBJ1-2; the D gene is possibly TRBD1 (6 bases). Germline lookup yields CDR1 DFQATT and CDR2 SNEGSKA (reference sequence). Trimming cost V 3 bases and J 3 bases, with 14 bases left between them. The length of the CDR3 is 14 residues. The chain's CDR3 is CSASLTGTDYGYTF. CDR3 coding DNA: TGCAGTGCTAGTCTGACAGGAACAGACTATGGCTACACCTTC.

This clone was counted a few times. The CDR3 is CASSPEEGAGSLGTDTQYF. As DNA, the CDR3 is TGTGCCAGCAGCCCCGAGGAGGGGGCCGGTTCTCTTGGCACAGATACGCAGTATTTT. This chain uses TRBV7-6 with TRBJ2-3, with TRBD1 as a possible D gene (7 bases). The V gene lost 5 bases and the J gene lost 1 base, with 25 bases spanning the gap. Germline V gives CDR1 SGHVS, CDR2 FNYEAQ. The CDR3 covers 19 residues.

This chain joins TRBV6-5 and TRBJ1-3, with TRBD1 as a possible D gene (5 bases). The CDR3 is 15 residues long. CDR1 MNHEY and CDR2 SVGAGI come from the germline V gene. V shed 7 bases and J shed 3 bases, with 16 bases lying between them. The CDR3 region is CASTLGPGVGNTIYF. The CDR3 DNA follows: TGTGCCAGCACTCTCGGACCGGGGGTTGGAAACACCATATATTTT.

The rearrangement links TRBV5-6 to TRBJ1-2; a possible D gene is TRBD1 (6 bases). V lost 6 bases and J 8 bases, leaving 20 bases between the germline ends. The CDR3 spans 14 residues. Germline loops: CDR1 SGHDT, CDR2 YYEEEE. DNA of the CDR3: TGTGCCAGCATCCTGGGAATCACAGGGAGCGGCTACACCTTC. As protein: CASILGITGSGYTF.

The V gene is TRBV5-1, the J gene TRBJ2-2; no reliable D call. The CDR3 runs 14 residues. Germline V gene lookup returns CDR1 SGHRS and CDR2 YFSETQ. V lost 1 base and J 7 bases, leaving 11 bases between the germline ends. As DNA, the CDR3 is TGCGCCAGCAGCTTGACAGTCCTCGGCGGGGAGCTGTTTTTT. It yields the protein CASSLTVLGGELFF.

J is TRBJ2-3 and V is TRBV11-1, with a tentative D call TRBD2 (6 bases). The CDR3 contains 15 residues. Germline CDR1 reads SGHAT; CDR2 reads FQDESV (reference sequence). V lost 0 bases and J lost 4, with 11 bases in between. The CDR3, as DNA: TGTGCCAGCAGCTTAGCAACCGGGGGTGCAGATACGCAGTATTTT. As protein: CASSLATGGADTQYF.

This sequence joins TRBV7-9 and TRBJ1-1; D unclear. With 2 bases removed from V and 3 bases from J, the gap between germline ends came to 4 bases. This CDR3 region has 12 residues. CDR1 SEHNR and CDR2 FQNEAQ come from the germline V gene (reference sequence). CDR3 loop: CASSLTDTEAFF. The DNA for the CDR3 is TGTGCCAGCAGCTTAACAGACACTGAAGCTTTCTTT.

V is TRBV30 and J is TRBJ2-3; 11 bases match TRBD2. V lost 6 bases to trimming and J lost 3 bases; unmatched junction nucleotides: 5. The CDR3 totals 14 residues. Looked up from germline, CDR1 is GTSNPN and CDR2 is SVGIG (reference sequence). The CDR3 region is CACSGGAGTDTQYF. The CDR3, as DNA: TGTGCCTGTAGCGGGGGGGCCGGGACAGATACGCAGTATTTT. Looking up the rest from reference TRBV30 and TRBJ2-3 gives the full variable domain: SQTIHQWPATLVQPVGSPLSLECTVEGTSNPNLYWYRQAAGRGLQLLFYSVGIGQISSEVPQNLSASRPQDRQFILSSKKLLLSDSGFYLCACSGGAGTDTQYFGPGTRLTVL.

This sequence joins TRBV15 and TRBJ1-2; D gene unclear. V dropped 1 base and J dropped 8 bases, with 17 bases sitting between them. The germline gives CDR1 LNHNV, CDR2 YYDKDF (reference sequence). The CDR3 runs 15 residues. The CDR3 DNA reads TGTGCCACCAGCAGAGGGAGGGAACCCGGAGGGGGCTACACCTTC. This translates into CATSRGREPGGGYTF.

This clone was detected only a few times. The chain has TRBV5-4 and TRBJ2-7, with D perhaps TRBD2 (5 bases). The germline CDR1 and CDR2 sequences are SGHNT and YYREEE (reference sequence). Trimming took off 0 bases at V and 5 bases at J, with 12 bases between the two ends. The CDR3 runs 14 residues. The CDR3 DNA reads as TGTGCCAGCAGCTTGGCCCCTTCGAGGGACGAGCAGTACTTC. Residues: CASSLAPSRDEQYF.

This CDR3 is CASSEGRGNYGYTF. In nucleotides, the CDR3 is TGTGCCAGCAGTGAGGGCAGGGGAAACTATGGCTACACCTTC. The chain employs TRBV6-1 and TRBJ1-2; D possibly corresponds to TRBD1 (6 bases). In germline, CDR1 is MNHNS, CDR2 SASEGT. Trimming cost V 3 bases and J 2 bases, with 10 bases left between them. This CDR3 has 14 residues.

V and J are TRBV7-9 and TRBJ2-3; 8 nucleotides line up with TRBD1. Germline V CDR1 and CDR2: SEHNR, FQNEAQ (reference sequence). This CDR3 is 15 amino acids long. V shed 2 bases and J 6 bases; nucleotides not matched to a gene: 7. The CDR3 region is CASSLRDRLGDTQYF. CDR3 nucleotide sequence: TGTGCCAGCAGCTTAAGGGACAGGCTTGGTGATACGCAGTATTTT. Together with reference TRBV7-9 and TRBJ2-3, the CDR3 gives the full variable domain: DTGVSQNPRHKITKRGQNVTFRCDPISEHNRLYWYRQTLGQGPEFLTYFQNEAQLEKSRLLSDRFSAERPKGSFSTLEIQRTEQGDSAMYLCASSLRDRLGDTQYFGPGTRLTVL.

The chain carries TRBV6-2 or TRBV6-3 and TRBJ1-3; the D gene is possibly TRBD1 (6 bases). The CDR3 is made up of 17 amino acids. The germline V and J ends were trimmed by 2 bases and 1 base, with 15 bases remaining between them. Per germline, CDR1 MNHEY and CDR2 SVGEGT. DNA for the CDR3: TGTGCCAGCAGTTACGACAGGATCAGCATATCTGGAAACACCATATATTTT. It codes for CASSYDRISISGNTIYF.

This clone was seen just once. The rearrangement links TRBV6-5 to TRBJ1-2, with 8 nucleotides matching TRBD1. Looked up from germline, CDR1 is MNHEY and CDR2 is SVGAGI. The CDR3 extends over 15 amino acids. Trimming took 1 base from V and 7 from J; bases not matched to a gene: 8. This CDR3 reads CASSYWPLGQGGYTF. In DNA, the CDR3 is TGTGCCAGCAGTTACTGGCCCCTAGGACAGGGTGGCTACACCTTC.